The 29 T cell receptor beta chains in this list originate from one sample, sequenced in a study of technical replicates of blood from a handful of donors. TCRdb's copy holds only in-frame clones and misses some; the assay was immunoSEQ multiplex PCR. The table lists under 95,000 clones, around 93% of them singletons. The sample was T cells isolated from PBMCs. The receptor set was obtained from a human donor in good health.

In this sample, this clone turned up once. The chain links TRBV9 to TRBJ2-5; 7 bases map to TRBD2. The germline gives CDR1 SGDLS, CDR2 YYNGEE. J was trimmed by 5 bases and V by 3 bases; bases with no gene match: 4. The CDR3 extends over 13 amino acids. As DNA, the CDR3 is TGTGCCAGCAGCGCGAGACTAGCCGAGACCCAGTACTTC. As protein: CASSARLAETQYF.

The chain carries TRBV19 and TRBJ2-5; a possible D gene is TRBD1 (6 bases). V was pared by 7 bases and J by 7 bases, with 19 bases between. The germline gives CDR1 LNHDA, CDR2 SQIVND (reference sequence). This CDR3 is built from 14 residues. The DNA of the CDR3 is TGTGCCAGTAAGAGGAGGACAGCCGAAGGGACCCAGTACTTC. As protein: CASKRRTAEGTQYF.

The rearrangement links TRBV5-1 to TRBJ2-7, with 10 bases that match TRBD2. This CDR3 comprises 16 residues. Trimming removed 4 bases from V and 3 bases from J; junction bases left unmatched: 10. CDR1 and CDR2 (germline): SGHRS, YFSETQ. This CDR3 reads CASSPLLAGVNYEQYF. The CDR3 DNA reads as TGCGCCAGCAGCCCCCTTCTAGCGGGAGTTAACTACGAGCAGTACTTC.

The chain is built from TRBV28 and TRBJ1-1; the D is unclear. Germline V gene data show CDR1 as MDHEN and CDR2 as SYDVKM. This CDR3 comprises 17 residues. Trimming took 6 bases from V and 5 from J, leaving 25 bases between them. CDR3 nucleotide sequence: TGTGCCAGCAGCTCCTGGCTATTAGGAAATAGAGGGACTGAAGCTTTCTTT. This translates into CASSSWLLGNRGTEAFF.

This clone occurred once. The V call is TRBV6-1, the J call TRBJ1-2; a weak D match, TRBD1 (6 bases). The CDR3 sequence is 17 residues long. Trimming pared 2 bases from V and 8 bases from J, leaving 24 bases between. The germline V gene encodes CDR1 MNHNS and CDR2 SASEGT. Written as DNA, the CDR3 is TGTGCCAGCAGTGAATCCGGATCAGGACAGAAAAGAAAGGGCTACACCTTC. This gives the protein CASSESGSGQKRKGYTF.

This chain uses TRBV19 with TRBJ2-1; D possibly corresponds to TRBD2 (5 bases). The CDR3 spans 14 residues. The V end was cut by 6 bases, the J end by 2 bases, with 11 bases between. Germline V CDR1 and CDR2: LNHDA, SQIVND (reference sequence). The chain's CDR3 is CASRTTTAYNEQFF. The CDR3 DNA reads as TGTGCCAGTAGAACGACTACAGCCTACAATGAGCAGTTCTTC.

CDR3 in amino acids: CASSFGTDIYEQYF. For the CDR3, the DNA is TGTGCCAGCAGTTTTGGGACAGATATCTACGAGCAGTACTTC. The V call is TRBV27, the J call TRBJ2-7; TRBD1 agrees at 7 bases. CDR1 is MNHEY and CDR2 is SMNVEV in the germline V gene (reference sequence). V was clipped by 3 bases and J by 3 bases; unmatched bases: 5. The CDR3 contains 14 residues.

V and J are TRBV28 and TRBJ1-5; 10 nucleotides align to TRBD1. The length of the CDR3 is 16 residues. J was trimmed by 5 bases and V by 3 bases; bases with no gene match: 7. CDR1 is MDHEN and CDR2 is SYDVKM in the germline V gene. This CDR3 is CASSFGSGQGDQPQHF. The CDR3 DNA reads TGTGCCAGCAGTTTTGGATCTGGACAGGGGGATCAGCCCCAGCATTTT.

The V and J genes are TRBV30 and TRBJ2-7; D unclear. In germline, CDR1 is GTSNPN, CDR2 SVGIG (reference sequence). With 0 bases removed from V and 4 bases from J, the gap between germline ends came to 10 bases. The CDR3 is 13 residues long. The CDR3: CAWSVPGLYEQYF. CDR3 bases: TGTGCCTGGAGTGTGCCGGGTTTATACGAGCAGTACTTC.

The rearrangement uses TRBV30 and TRBJ2-2; 12 bases line up with TRBD2. With 7 bases clipped from V and 2 bases from J, the junction kept 11 bases outside the gene matches. CDR1 is GTSNPN and CDR2 is SVGIG in the germline V gene (reference sequence). The CDR3 loop spans 17 amino acids. The CDR3 nucleotides read TGTGCCTCCCTGGGGCTAGCGGGAGGGCCCAACACCGGGGAGCTGTTTTTT. Residues: CASLGLAGGPNTGELFF.

The J gene is TRBJ2-5, the V gene TRBV4-1; weak D call: TRBD2 (6 bases). Germline lookup yields CDR1 MGHRA and CDR2 YSYEKL. The CDR3 length is 17 residues. Trimming removed 2 bases at V and 0 bases at J, with 16 bases between. The CDR3, as DNA: TGCGCCAGCAGCCAACCTACGTTGGGCGGGGACCAAGAGACCCAGTACTTC. This gives the protein CASSQPTLGGDQETQYF.

The V call is TRBV4-3, the J call TRBJ1-2, with TRBD1 as a possible D gene (5 bases). V dropped 2 bases and J dropped 4 bases, with 20 bases sitting between them. There are 17 residues in the CDR3. Germline assignment: CDR1 LGHNA and CDR2 YSLEER. The CDR3 loop reads CASSQTPGWQGGYGYTF. The CDR3 DNA follows: TGCGCCAGCAGCCAAACACCCGGGTGGCAGGGAGGCTATGGCTACACCTTC.

This rearrangement joins TRBV6-6 to TRBJ1-4; 7 positions match TRBD1. This CDR3 has 15 amino acids. J was trimmed by 0 bases and V by 6 bases; bases with no gene match: 4. Per germline, CDR1 MNHNY and CDR2 SVGAGI (reference sequence). DNA for the CDR3: TGTGCCAGCAGGGGACAGCCCCCAACTAATGAAAAACTGTTTTTT. Its translation is CASRGQPPTNEKLFF.

CDR3 sequence (DNA): TGTGCCAGTAGTCCCGACAGGGGAGTCTATGGCTACACCTTC. Its protein product is CASSPDRGVYGYTF. V is TRBV19 and J is TRBJ1-2, with 8 bases lining up with TRBD1. There are 14 residues in the CDR3. CDR1 is LNHDA, CDR2 SQIVND, per germline (reference sequence). V trimming: 5 bases; J trimming: 4 bases; junction bases outside the gene matches: 6.

The count of this clone is one. The V and J genes are TRBV5-1 and TRBJ1-1; no firm D call. Germline lookup yields CDR1 SGHRS and CDR2 YFSETQ. The ends were cut back, 0 bases at V and 6 bases at J, with 6 bases in the middle. The CDR3 spans 12 residues. The CDR3, as DNA: TGCGCCAGCAGCTTGGTCTCCTCTGAAGCTTTCTTT. This sequence encodes CASSLVSSEAFF.

This clone turned up a few times. The chain links TRBV11-2 to TRBJ1-1; D is undetermined. V lost 1 base and J lost 5, with 11 bases in between. Germline V lookup: CDR1 SGHAT, CDR2 FQNNGV. The CDR3 extends over 14 amino acids. The CDR3 reads CASSLGNLETEAFF. The CDR3 DNA reads TGTGCCAGCAGCTTAGGGAACCTAGAGACTGAAGCTTTCTTT.

The chain uses TRBV19 and TRBJ1-5; 8 nucleotides match TRBD1. J lost 5 bases, V lost 5 bases, and 11 bases had no gene match. CDR1 LNHDA and CDR2 SQIVND come from the germline V gene (reference sequence). The CDR3 length is 16 residues. CDR3 residues: CASSAPGGWGDQPQHF. CDR3 bases: TGTGCCAGTAGTGCCCCAGGGGGCTGGGGTGATCAGCCCCAGCATTTT.

This chain connects TRBV7-2 to TRBJ2-5, with D possibly matching TRBD2 (5 bases). Germline CDR1 SGHTA, CDR2 FQGNSA. Deletions cut 4 bases from V and 5 bases from J, with 11 bases between. The CDR3 runs to 13 residues. The CDR3 here is CASSSGLYETQYF. The CDR3 DNA sequence: TGTGCCAGCAGCTCCGGACTCTACGAGACCCAGTACTTC. Full variable domain (rest looked up from reference TRBV7-2 and TRBJ2-5): GAGVSQSPSNKVTEKGKDVELRCDPISGHTALYWYRQSLGQGLEFLIYFQGNSAPDKSGLPSDRFSAERTGGSVSTLTIQRTQQEDSAVYLCASSSGLYETQYFGPGTRLLVL.

The rearrangement joins TRBV6-5 to TRBJ2-7; 8 positions match TRBD1. Trimming removed 2 bases from V and 6 bases from J; junction bases left unmatched: 6. This CDR3 region has 14 residues. CDR1 and CDR2 (germline): MNHEY, SVGAGI. The DNA of the CDR3 is TGTGCCAGCAGTTACACAGCAGGGGGCGGCGAGCAGTACTTC. It yields the protein CASSYTAGGGEQYF.

This chain uses TRBV4-2 with TRBJ2-3, with 9 nucleotides matching TRBD2. There are 16 residues in the CDR3. CDR1 and CDR2 from the germline V gene are LGHNA and YNFKEQ. V trimming: 0 bases; J trimming: 4 bases; junction bases outside the gene matches: 5. This CDR3 reads CASSQEAGGSADTQYF. The DNA for the CDR3 is TGTGCCAGCAGCCAAGAGGCGGGAGGGTCGGCAGATACGCAGTATTTT.

The rearrangement uses TRBV28 and TRBJ1-1; no clear D. V was shortened by 7 bases and J by 4 bases, with 13 bases between the two germline ends. Germline assignment: CDR1 MDHEN and CDR2 SYDVKM. The CDR3 totals 13 residues. CDR3: CASTRTVVTEAFF. CDR3 DNA: TGTGCCAGCACCCGGACTGTTGTCACTGAAGCTTTCTTT.

The J gene is TRBJ2-5, the V gene TRBV10-2, with D hard to call. The germline V gene has CDR1 WSHSY and CDR2 SAAADI. V was clipped by 2 bases and J by 5 bases, with 9 bases between them. CDR3 length: 13 residues. The CDR3 loop reads CASSEMVAETQYF. CDR3 coding DNA: TGCGCCAGCAGTGAGATGGTAGCTGAGACCCAGTACTTC.

J is TRBJ1-3 and V is TRBV9, with 9 bases matching TRBD1. Trimming at V came to 4 bases and at J to 4 bases, leaving 6 bases not matched to a gene. Germline values: CDR1 SGDLS, CDR2 YYNGEE. The CDR3 is made up of 15 amino acids. The CDR3 loop reads CASSSRTGVGNTIYF. CDR3 coding DNA: TGTGCCAGCAGCTCCCGGACAGGGGTAGGAAACACCATATATTTT.

V usage is TRBV29-1 and J usage is TRBJ2-5; 10 bases align to TRBD2. The V gene end was trimmed by 3 bases and the J gene end by 1 base; junction bases not matched to a gene: 14. There are 18 residues in the CDR3. Germline V gene sequence: CDR1 SQVTM, CDR2 ANQGSEA. CDR3 loop: CSVDGSKRAGGPQETQYF. The CDR3 DNA reads TGCAGCGTTGATGGCTCTAAACGAGCGGGAGGGCCCCAAGAGACCCAGTACTTC.

V and J are TRBV29-1 and TRBJ1-3; 9 bases match TRBD1. Germline trimming cut 1 base from V and 7 bases from J; bases unmatched to any gene: 5. Germline V gene lookup returns CDR1 SQVTM and CDR2 ANQGSEA. This CDR3 has 14 amino acids. This chain's CDR3 is CSVEVTGGGNTIYF. The CDR3 coding sequence is TGCAGCGTTGAAGTCACAGGGGGCGGGAACACCATATATTTT.

The chain recombines TRBV18 with TRBJ2-3; 9 nucleotides line up with TRBD1. V lost 4 bases, J lost 4 bases, and 6 bases stayed unmatched. CDR1 KGHSH and CDR2 LQKENI come from the germline V gene. CDR3 length: 15 amino acids. In nucleotides, the CDR3 is TGTGCCAGCTCACGGGACAGGGCCTTCCCAGATACGCAGTATTTT. Translated: CASSRDRAFPDTQYF.

The V and J genes are TRBV9 and TRBJ2-3; TRBD2 matches 8 bases. The CDR3 extends over 16 amino acids. In germline, CDR1 is SGDLS, CDR2 YYNGEE. V dropped 0 bases and J dropped 2; count of bases not matched to a gene: 5. The CDR3 sequence is CASSVGAGGTTDTQYF. DNA for the CDR3: TGTGCCAGCAGCGTAGGGGCGGGAGGTACCACAGATACGCAGTATTTT. The variable domain in full, with the rest retrieved from reference TRBV9 and TRBJ2-3, is DSGVTQTPKHLITATGQRVTLRCSPRSGDLSVYWYQQSLDQGLQFLIQYYNGEERAKGNILERFSAQQFPDLHSELNLSSLELGDSALYFCASSVGAGGTTDTQYFGPGTRLTVL.

The chain combines TRBV18 with TRBJ1-3; D unclear. In germline, CDR1 is KGHSH, CDR2 LQKENI. The CDR3 is 15 residues long. Trimming cost V 3 bases and J 0 bases, with 9 bases left between them. The CDR3 bases are TGTGCCAGCTCACCCGGGGTGCCCTCTGGAAACACCATATATTTT. Residues: CASSPGVPSGNTIYF.

The CDR3 coding sequence is TGTGCCAGCAGTTTATTAGGGACAGGGGGCGAGTACACTGAAGCTTTCTTT. Translated, it gives CASSLLGTGGEYTEAFF. The V call is TRBV28, the J call TRBJ1-1, with 12 bases matching TRBD1. The germline CDR1 and CDR2 sequences are MDHEN and SYDVKM. V was pared by 1 base and J by 3 bases, with 6 bases of the junction left unmatched. CDR3 length: 17 amino acids.